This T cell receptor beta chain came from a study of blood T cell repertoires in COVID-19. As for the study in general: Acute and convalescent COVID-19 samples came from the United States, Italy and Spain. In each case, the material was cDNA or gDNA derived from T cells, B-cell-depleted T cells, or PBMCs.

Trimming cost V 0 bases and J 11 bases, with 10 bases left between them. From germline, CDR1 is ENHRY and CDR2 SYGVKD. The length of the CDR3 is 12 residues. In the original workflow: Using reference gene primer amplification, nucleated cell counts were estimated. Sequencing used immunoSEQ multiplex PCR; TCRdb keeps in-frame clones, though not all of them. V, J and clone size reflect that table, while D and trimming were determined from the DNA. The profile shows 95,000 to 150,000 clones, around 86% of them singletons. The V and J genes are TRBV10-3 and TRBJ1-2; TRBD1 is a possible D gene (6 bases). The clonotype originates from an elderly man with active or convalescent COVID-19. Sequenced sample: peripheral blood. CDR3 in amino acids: CAISESTGKYTF. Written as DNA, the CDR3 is TGTGCCATCAGTGAGTCAACAGGGAAATACACCTTC.